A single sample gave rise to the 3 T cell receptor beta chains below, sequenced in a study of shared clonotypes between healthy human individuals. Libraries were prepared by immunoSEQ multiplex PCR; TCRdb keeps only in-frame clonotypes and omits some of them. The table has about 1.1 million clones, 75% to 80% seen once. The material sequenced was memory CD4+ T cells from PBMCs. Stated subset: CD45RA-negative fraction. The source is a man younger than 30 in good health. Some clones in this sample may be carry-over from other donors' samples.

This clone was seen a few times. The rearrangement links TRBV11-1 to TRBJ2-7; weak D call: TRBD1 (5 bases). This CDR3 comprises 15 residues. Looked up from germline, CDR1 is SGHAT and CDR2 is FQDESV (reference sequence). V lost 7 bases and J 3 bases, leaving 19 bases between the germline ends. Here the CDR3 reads CASILSPRDSYEQYF. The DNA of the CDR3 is TGTGCCAGCATCCTTAGTCCCAGAGACAGCTACGAGCAGTACTTC.

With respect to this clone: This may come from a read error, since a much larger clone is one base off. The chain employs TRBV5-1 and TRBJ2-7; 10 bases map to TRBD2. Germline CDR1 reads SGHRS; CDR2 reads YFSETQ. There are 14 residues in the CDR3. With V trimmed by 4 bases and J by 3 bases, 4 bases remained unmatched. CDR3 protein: CASSAGTSVYEQYF. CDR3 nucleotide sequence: TGCGCCAGCAGCGCCGGGACTAGCGTCTACGAGCAGTACTTC.

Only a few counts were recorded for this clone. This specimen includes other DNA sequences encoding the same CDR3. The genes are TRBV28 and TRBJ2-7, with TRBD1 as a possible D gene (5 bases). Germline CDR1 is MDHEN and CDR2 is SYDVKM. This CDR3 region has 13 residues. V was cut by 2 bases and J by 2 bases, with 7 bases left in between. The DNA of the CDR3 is TGTGCCAGCAGTTTAGTGACAGCCTACGAGCAGTACTTC. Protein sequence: CASSLVTAYEQYF. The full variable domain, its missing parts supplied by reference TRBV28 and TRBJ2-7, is DVKVTQSSRYLVKRTGEKVFLECVQDMDHENMFWYRQDPGLGLRLIYFSYDVKMKEKGDIPEGYSVSREKKERFSLILESASTNQTSMYLCASSLVTAYEQYFGPGTRLTVT.